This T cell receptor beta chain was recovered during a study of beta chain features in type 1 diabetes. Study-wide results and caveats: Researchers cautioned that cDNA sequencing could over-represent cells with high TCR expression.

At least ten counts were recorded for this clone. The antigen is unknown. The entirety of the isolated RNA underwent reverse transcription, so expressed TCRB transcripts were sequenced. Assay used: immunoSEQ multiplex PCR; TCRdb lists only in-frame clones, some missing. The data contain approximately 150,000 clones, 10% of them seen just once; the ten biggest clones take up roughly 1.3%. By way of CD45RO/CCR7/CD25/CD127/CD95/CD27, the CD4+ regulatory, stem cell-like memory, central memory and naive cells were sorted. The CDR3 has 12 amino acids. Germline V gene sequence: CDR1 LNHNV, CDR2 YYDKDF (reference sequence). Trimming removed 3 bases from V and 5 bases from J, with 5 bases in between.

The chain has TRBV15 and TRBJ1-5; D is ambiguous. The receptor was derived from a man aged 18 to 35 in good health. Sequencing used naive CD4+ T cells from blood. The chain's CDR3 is CATSRDYQPQHF. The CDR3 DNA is TGTGCCACCAGCAGGGACTATCAGCCCCAGCATTTT.